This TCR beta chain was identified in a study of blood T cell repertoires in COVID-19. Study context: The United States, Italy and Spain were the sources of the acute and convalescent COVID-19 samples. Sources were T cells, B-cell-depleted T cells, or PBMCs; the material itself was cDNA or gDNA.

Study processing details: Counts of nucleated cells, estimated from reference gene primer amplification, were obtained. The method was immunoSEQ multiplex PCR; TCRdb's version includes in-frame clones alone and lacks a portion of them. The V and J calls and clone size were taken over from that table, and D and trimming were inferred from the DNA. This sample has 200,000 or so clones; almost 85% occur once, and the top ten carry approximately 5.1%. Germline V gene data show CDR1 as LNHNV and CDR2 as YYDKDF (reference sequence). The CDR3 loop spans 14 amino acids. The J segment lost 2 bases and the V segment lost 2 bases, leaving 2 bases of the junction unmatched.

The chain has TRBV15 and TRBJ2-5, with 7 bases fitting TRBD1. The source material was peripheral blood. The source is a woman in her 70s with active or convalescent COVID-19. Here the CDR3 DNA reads TGTGCCACCAGCAGACACAGGGGTCAAGAGACCCAGTACTTC. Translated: CATSRHRGQETQYF.